This TCR beta chain is from a study of T cells in Graves' hyperthyroidism and ophthalmopathy. Study information: Peripheral blood draws took place at initial diagnosis, ahead of any treatment.

It was uncontrolled infection, other autoimmune disease, pregnancy or lactation that excluded patients. Trimming cost V 6 bases and J 7 bases; bases outside gene matches: 8. The CDR3 has 14 amino acids. Germline CDR1 and CDR2: MNHEY and SMNVEV (reference sequence). TCR beta CDR3 regions were amplified from RNA transcripts. A first-round RT-PCR of the TCR CDR3 used the HTBI primer set. Using its own MiXCR run on the multiplex PCR reads, TCRdb lists one record per CDR3 protein. The repertoire holds some 770,000 distinct CDR3 sequences, with about 17% as singletons. Whole-study results and caveats: Blood also contained most expanded thyroid clonotypes above 0.001.

In its sample, this clonotype was seen many times. Its specificity is not known. The origin of this receptor is a man aged 18 to 30 with Graves' hyperthyroidism. The sequenced sample consisted of blood. This chain links TRBV27 with TRBJ2-4, with 8 positions matching TRBD1. Here the CDR3 reads CASRARGLGNIQYF. DNA for the CDR3: TGTGCCAGCAGGGCCAGGGGGCTGGGGAACATTCAGTACTTC.